The 5 T cell receptor beta chains below come from one sample, sequenced in a study of blood T cells in healthy people across ages. The use of a sample-barcoded 5' primer and a J-beta primer mix characterized a second PCR of roughly 6 to 11 cycles. TCRdb itself ran the 5' RACE reads through MiXCR, one entry per CDR3 protein. The sample has 500,000 to 650,000 distinct CDR3 sequences, around a quarter seen once. The data were also submitted as part of a second study, on T cells of mothers and their children.

Sequencing was carried out using blood. These receptor sequences come from a boy younger than 10 in good health.

This clonotype showed up just a few times. The chain employs TRBV12-3 or TRBV12-4 and TRBJ1-3; no firm D call. Trimming took off 5 bases at V and 3 bases at J, with 14 bases between the two ends. This CDR3 has 15 amino acids. Written as DNA, the CDR3 is TGTGCCAGCAGTCGACCCTTGATGCTTGGAAACACCATATATTTT. It codes for CASSRPLMLGNTIYF.

This clonotype was counted only a few times. This chain joins TRBV10-3 and TRBJ1-2; D not certain. Germline CDR1 reads ENHRY; CDR2 reads SYGVKD. The CDR3 totals 14 residues. V lost 2 bases and J 1 base, leaving 8 bases between the germline ends. The CDR3, as DNA: TGTGCCATCAGTGAGGCAGCATTTAACTATGGCTACACCTTC. It encodes CAISEAAFNYGYTF.

J is TRBJ1-2 and V is TRBV6-2 or TRBV6-3; D not resolved. CDR3 length equals 13 residues. Germline V gives CDR1 MNHEY, CDR2 SVGEGT. Between the trimmed V and J ends, which lost 7 bases and 5 bases, there was a span of 14 bases. The CDR3 DNA follows: TGTGCCAGCAACCCCCGCGGCAGTTATGGCTACACCTTC. Protein sequence: CASNPRGSYGYTF.

The chain uses TRBV7-2 and TRBJ2-5; TRBD2 matches at 9 bases. V lost 2 bases, J lost 5 bases, and 9 bases stayed unmatched. This CDR3 has 16 amino acids. CDR1 and CDR2 from the germline V gene are SGHTA and FQGNSA. DNA of the CDR3: TGTGCCAGCAGCTTAAGCAGCGGGAGGTTGGGGGAGACCCAGTACTTC. Its protein product is CASSLSSGRLGETQYF.

This chain joins TRBV7-2 and TRBJ2-5; D unclear. Judging by the DNA end, TRBJ2-7 fits better; the J call may be wrong. This CDR3 has 14 residues. Germline CDR1 SGHTA, CDR2 FQGNSA. CDR3 in amino acids: CASSRPDAGAEQYF. DNA for the CDR3: TGTGCCAGCAGCCGCCCGGACGCCGGTGCCGAGCAGTACTTC.